This record covers a single TCR beta chain. The data belong to a study of blood T cell repertoires in COVID-19. About the research overall: Researchers got acute and convalescent COVID-19 samples from the United States, Italy and Spain. T cells, B-cell-depleted T cells, or PBMCs provided the cDNA or gDNA that served as material.

Study processing details: Quantification of nucleated cells was approximated via reference gene primer amplification. The table came from immunoSEQ multiplex PCR; TCRdb's copy has only in-frame clones and leaves some out. V, J and clone size are those of that table, while D and trimming were read from the DNA. Among hundreds of thousands of clones listed, roughly nine tenths were seen once. Per the germline V gene, CDR1 is KGHSH and CDR2 is LQKENI. This CDR3 is 13 amino acids long. The V end was cut by 0 bases, the J end by 7 bases, with 9 bases between. The rearrangement uses TRBV18 and TRBJ1-2; D is undetermined. The receptor was isolated from a woman between 50 and 59 years old with acute or convalescent COVID-19. Sequencing input: peripheral blood. In nucleotides, the CDR3 is TGTGCCAGCTCACCACCTTTGAGGTTTGGCTACACCTTC. Its protein is CASSPPLRFGYTF.